The clone carrying this T cell receptor beta chain was seen repeatedly, ten times or more. Its antigen is undetermined. The read stops 3 residues short of the end of the CDR3; the missing end is completed from the germline J gene. Other nucleotide sequences in the sample specify the same CDR3. The source of the sample is a study of T cell clonality in common variable immunodeficiency. The study, taken as a whole, reports: Reportedly, TCR beta sequences from common variable immunodeficiency showed fewer deletions and N-nucleotide insertions.

Each donor provided about 4.5 to 9 ml of heparinized whole blood. The length of the CDR3 is 14 residues. V dropped 4 bases and J dropped 1 base, with 10 bases sitting between them. Germline loops: CDR1 MNHNS, CDR2 SASEGT. The protocol was immunoSEQ multiplex PCR, while the TCRdb copy is restricted to in-frame clones and leaves out a portion. The sample yields 35,000 to 50,000 clones, without any singletons. The sequenced sample was peripheral blood mononuclear cells. The rearrangement uses TRBV6-1 and TRBJ1-1; D gene ambiguous. This receptor was taken from a person aged 18 to 75 in good health. Here the CDR3 reads CASSAVAANTEAFF. The DNA read from the CDR3 is TGTGCCAGCAGTGCTGTAGCGGCGAACACTGAA.